Presented here are 32 T cell receptor beta chains from one specimen sequenced in a study of pediatric ulcerative colitis. The rectum was sampled with one to two pinch biopsies at colonoscopy. TCRdb keeps only in-frame clones here, not all; method: immunoSEQ multiplex PCR. The sample contains about 36,000 clones, 73% of which appear only once. The sequenced material came from gut tissue. These receptors all come from a boy aged 5-17 years with moderate ulcerative colitis.

This sequence joins TRBV6-5 and TRBJ2-2; D may be TRBD2 (5 bases). CDR3 length: 15 amino acids. CDR1 is MNHEY, CDR2 SVGAGI, per germline. Trimming took off 4 bases at V and 0 bases at J, with 9 bases between the two ends. CDR3 loop: CASSSRVTNTGELFF. CDR3 nucleotide sequence: TGTGCCAGCAGTTCGCGGGTTACGAACACCGGGGAGCTGTTTTTT.

The rearrangement uses TRBV18 and TRBJ2-1; a weak D match, TRBD1 (5 bases). Trimming removed 2 bases at V and 0 bases at J, with 8 bases between. The CDR3 covers 15 residues. The germline V gene encodes CDR1 KGHSH and CDR2 LQKENI. CDR3: CASSPRGSSYNEQFF. CDR3 coding DNA: TGTGCCAGCTCACCAAGGGGAAGCTCCTACAATGAGCAGTTCTTC.

The chain links TRBV7-2 to TRBJ2-3; 7 nucleotides line up with TRBD2. The length of the CDR3 is 14 residues. The ends lost 3 bases at V and 3 bases at J; junction bases unmatched: 3. Germline loops: CDR1 SGHTA, CDR2 FQGNSA. The CDR3 nucleotides read TGTGCCAGCAGCTTTGGACTAGTAACAGATACGCAGTATTTT. Residues: CASSFGLVTDTQYF.

This clone has only a few counts. The chain links TRBV6-5 to TRBJ1-5; D remains unclear. The germline V gene has CDR1 MNHEY and CDR2 SVGAGI. Trimming pared 5 bases from V and 7 bases from J, leaving 12 bases between. This CDR3 region has 13 residues. This CDR3 reads CASSPSGGQPQHF. In nucleotides, the CDR3 is TGTGCCAGCAGTCCGTCCGGAGGGCAGCCCCAGCATTTT.

In its sample, this clone was seen once. The rearrangement joins TRBV11-2 to TRBJ2-5; unclear D gene. Germline CDR1 SGHAT, CDR2 FQNNGV. The CDR3 has 13 residues. The V end was cut by 5 bases, the J end by 3 bases, with 10 bases between. CDR3 nucleotides: TGTGCCAGCAGCCCAGGCTGGGAAGAGACCCAGTACTTC. Its translation: CASSPGWEETQYF. The whole variable domain, remainder taken from reference TRBV11-2 and TRBJ2-5, is EAGVAQSPRYKIIEKRQSVAFWCNPISGHATLYWYQQILGQGPKLLIQFQNNGVVDDSQLPKDRFSAERLKGVDSTLKIQPAKLEDSAVYLCASSPGWEETQYFGPGTRLLVL.

This chain uses TRBV9 with TRBJ1-6; D perhaps matches TRBD1 (5 bases). The V gene lost 0 bases and the J gene lost 9 bases, with 13 bases spanning the gap. CDR1 is SGDLS, CDR2 YYNGEE, per germline. The CDR3 sequence is 15 residues long. CDR3 in DNA: TGTGCCAGCAGCGTAGGAGGGGAAAGTACTTCACCCCTCCACTTT. Its protein product is CASSVGGESTSPLHF.

The chain combines TRBV7-9 with TRBJ1-1; D perhaps matches TRBD1 (5 bases). Germline V gene lookup returns CDR1 SEHNR and CDR2 FQNEAQ (reference sequence). The V end lost 5 bases, the J end lost 11 bases, and 15 bases lay between the germline ends. This CDR3 region has 12 residues. The CDR3 nucleotides read TGTGCCAGCAGCGCAACCGGGACGGGCGCTTTCTTT. This translates into CASSATGTGAFF.

J is TRBJ2-3 and V is TRBV5-4; TRBD2 aligns across 14 bases. The germline V gene encodes CDR1 SGHNT and CDR2 YYREEE (reference sequence). The length of the CDR3 is 16 residues. V was clipped by 4 bases and J by 2 bases; unmatched bases: 3. CDR3 amino acids: CASSPGLAGVTDTQYF. As DNA, the CDR3 is TGTGCCAGCAGCCCGGGACTAGCGGGAGTCACAGATACGCAGTATTTT.

The V gene is TRBV6-1, the J gene TRBJ2-3, with 10 nucleotides matching TRBD2. This CDR3 contains 14 residues. The germline V gene encodes CDR1 MNHNS and CDR2 SASEGT. The junction had 8 bases not matched to a gene; V was cut back by 7 bases and J by 7 bases. The CDR3 DNA sequence: TGTGCCAGCATTGAGCGGGGGGGGCTGAATACGCAGTATTTT. Its protein product is CASIERGGLNTQYF.

The chain carries TRBV4-3 and TRBJ1-5, with D uncertain. This CDR3 contains 13 residues. The V gene's germline CDR1 is LGHNA and CDR2 YSLEER. Trimming pared 0 bases from V and 6 bases from J, leaving 6 bases between. The CDR3 DNA reads TGCGCCAGCAGCCAAGACAGGACTCAGCCCCAGCATTTT. Translated: CASSQDRTQPQHF.

The chain employs TRBV28 and TRBJ2-2; D is undetermined. The CDR3 is 14 amino acids. Deletions cut 2 bases from V and 3 bases from J, with 7 bases between. Germline lookup yields CDR1 MDHEN and CDR2 SYDVKM. CDR3 amino acids: CASSLSVHTGELFF. The CDR3 DNA sequence: TGTGCCAGCAGTTTAAGCGTTCACACCGGGGAGCTGTTTTTT. Full variable domain (outside the CDR3, taken from reference TRBV28 and TRBJ2-2): DVKVTQSSRYLVKRTGEKVFLECVQDMDHENMFWYRQDPGLGLRLIYFSYDVKMKEKGDIPEGYSVSREKKERFSLILESASTNQTSMYLCASSLSVHTGELFFGEGSRLTVL.

This chain uses TRBV7-6 with TRBJ2-3, with 7 bases fitting TRBD2. CDR1 and CDR2 from the germline V gene are SGHVS and FNYEAQ. The CDR3 has 17 amino acids. V lost 2 bases, J lost 0 bases, and 8 bases stayed unmatched. CDR3 bases: TGTGCCAGCAGCTTAAGTTCGGGGGGTTCTAGCACAGATACGCAGTATTTT. It encodes CASSLSSGGSSTDTQYF.

The rearrangement uses TRBV7-9 and TRBJ2-7, with 9 bases identical to TRBD1. CDR1 and CDR2 from the germline V gene are SEHNR and FQNEAQ (reference sequence). J was trimmed by 6 bases and V by 2 bases; bases with no gene match: 8. The CDR3 extends over 15 amino acids. CDR3 residues: CASSLMTGQGIEQYF. The CDR3 DNA reads as TGTGCCAGCAGCTTAATGACGGGACAGGGAATCGAGCAGTACTTC.

The table lists this clone with a few counts. This rearrangement joins TRBV19 to TRBJ1-5, with D unresolved. Germline CDR1 reads LNHDA; CDR2 reads SQIVND (reference sequence). The CDR3 totals 14 residues. V lost 2 bases, J lost 3 bases, and 8 bases lay in between. The CDR3: CASSIYSYNQPQHF. The DNA for the CDR3 is TGTGCCAGTAGTATATACAGCTACAATCAGCCCCAGCATTTT.

This chain uses TRBV28 with TRBJ2-1; TRBD1 agrees at 10 bases. The CDR3 loop spans 15 amino acids. V lost 4 bases, J lost 6 bases, and 6 bases stayed unmatched. From germline, CDR1 is MDHEN and CDR2 SYDVKM. The CDR3 coding sequence is TGTGCCAGCAGTTCGACAGGGGGCGCGTCCAATGAGCAGTTCTTC. Amino acid sequence: CASSSTGGASNEQFF. The full variable domain, with the rest looked up from reference TRBV28 and TRBJ2-1, is DVKVTQSSRYLVKRTGEKVFLECVQDMDHENMFWYRQDPGLGLRLIYFSYDVKMKEKGDIPEGYSVSREKKERFSLILESASTNQTSMYLCASSSTGGASNEQFFGPGTRLTVL.

This clone was observed a single time. The chain carries TRBV9 and TRBJ1-1; D is unclear. Per the germline V gene, CDR1 is SGDLS and CDR2 is YYNGEE. Trimming removed 1 base from V and 3 bases from J, with 10 bases in between. The CDR3 contains 14 residues. In DNA, the CDR3 is TGTGCCAGCAGCGTAATCTCCGGTGACACTGAAGCTTTCTTT. Its protein is CASSVISGDTEAFF.

By share, this clone counts as medium-sized. The chain links TRBV5-8 to TRBJ2-5; the D gene is possibly TRBD2 (7 bases). Germline V gives CDR1 SGHTS, CDR2 YDEGEE. This CDR3 has 13 residues. V was trimmed by 1 base and J by 6 bases, leaving 10 bases between them. DNA of the CDR3: TGTGCCAGCAGCTTGCCGGGGGGCCAGACCCAGTACTTC. Its protein is CASSLPGGQTQYF.

The rearrangement links TRBV19 to TRBJ1-2; D gene ambiguous. The CDR3 contains 13 residues. Germline CDR1 reads LNHDA; CDR2 reads SQIVND (reference sequence). V shed 3 bases and J shed 8 bases, with 13 bases lying between them. CDR3 residues: CASSIAQKGGYTF. The DNA for the CDR3 is TGTGCCAGTAGTATCGCCCAAAAAGGGGGCTACACCTTC.

This chain joins TRBV9 and TRBJ1-2, with D possibly matching TRBD1 (5 bases). Trimming took 0 bases from V and 1 from J, leaving 10 bases between them. Germline-derived CDR1 and CDR2 are SGDLS and YYNGEE. There are 15 residues in the CDR3. CDR3 coding DNA: TGTGCCAGCAGCGTAGGCCAGGGTTTTAACTATGGCTACACCTTC. It specifies CASSVGQGFNYGYTF.

This clone occurred once. V and J are TRBV2 and TRBJ2-3; 8 bases fit TRBD2. Per germline, CDR1 SNHLY and CDR2 FYNNEI. V lost 4 bases, J lost 2 bases, and 8 bases stayed unmatched. The CDR3 spans 16 residues. The CDR3 protein is CASSAELAALTDTQYF. CDR3 in DNA: TGTGCCAGCAGTGCGGAACTAGCGGCCCTCACAGATACGCAGTATTTT.

The rearrangement links TRBV7-6 to TRBJ2-7; 12 bases match TRBD1. The CDR3 runs 16 residues. The germline V gene encodes CDR1 SGHVS and CDR2 FNYEAQ. With 1 base clipped from V and 6 bases from J, the junction kept 7 bases outside the gene matches. CDR3 nucleotides: TGTGCCAGCAGCTTAGGGGACAGGGGGCTTTTTGGCGAGCAGTACTTC. Residues: CASSLGDRGLFGEQYF.

This clone appeared a few times. This chain links TRBV6-4 with TRBJ2-3; 11 bases map to TRBD1. With V trimmed by 2 bases and J by 4 bases, 2 bases remained unmatched. The CDR3 loop spans 15 amino acids. Germline V lookup: CDR1 MRHNA, CDR2 SNTAGT. This chain's CDR3 is CASSDGGQGADTQYF. The CDR3 bases are TGTGCCAGCAGTGACGGGGGACAGGGGGCAGATACGCAGTATTTT.

This chain uses TRBV4-3 with TRBJ1-3, with D tentatively TRBD1 (5 bases). CDR3 length: 15 residues. Germline V gene sequence: CDR1 LGHNA, CDR2 YSLEER. Deletions cut 0 bases from V and 2 bases from J, with 8 bases between. The CDR3: CASSQDGTAGNTIYF. The CDR3 nucleotides read TGCGCCAGCAGCCAAGACGGGACCGCTGGAAACACCATATATTTT.

The chain links TRBV9 to TRBJ1-1; D is unclear. The CDR3 runs 13 residues. Germline CDR1 SGDLS, CDR2 YYNGEE. V gave up 0 bases and J gave up 1 base, with 4 bases separating them. CDR3 amino acids: CASSVDWNTEAFF. The CDR3, as DNA: TGTGCCAGCAGCGTAGATTGGAACACTGAAGCTTTCTTT. Supplemented by reference TRBV9 and TRBJ1-1, the full variable domain reads DSGVTQTPKHLITATGQRVTLRCSPRSGDLSVYWYQQSLDQGLQFLIQYYNGEERAKGNILERFSAQQFPDLHSELNLSSLELGDSALYFCASSVDWNTEAFFGQGTRLTVV.

This chain links TRBV30 with TRBJ1-2, with 7 bases fitting TRBD1. Germline V CDR1 and CDR2: GTSNPN, SVGIG (reference sequence). V was pared by 2 bases and J by 4 bases, with 10 bases of the junction left unmatched. This CDR3 contains 15 residues. CDR3 residues: CAWSSQTGKGYGYTF. CDR3 bases: TGTGCCTGGAGTTCCCAGACAGGGAAGGGCTATGGCTACACCTTC. Looking up the rest from reference TRBV30 and TRBJ1-2 gives the full variable domain: SQTIHQWPATLVQPVGSPLSLECTVEGTSNPNLYWYRQAAGRGLQLLFYSVGIGQISSEVPQNLSASRPQDRQFILSSKKLLLSDSGFYLCAWSSQTGKGYGYTFGSGTRLTVV.

As regards this clone: The DNA is left out, because the CDR3 cannot be placed on it with certainty; the CDR3 is given as TCRdb lists it. This sequence joins TRBV6-5 and TRBJ2-3; TRBD2, as called in the table, went unchecked against the DNA. The germline V gene has CDR1 MNHEY and CDR2 SVGAGI. The CDR3 is made up of 13 amino acids, end residues included. The CDR3 sequence: CASSRVASGSVYF.

The chain uses TRBV7-6 and TRBJ2-1, with 12 bases matching TRBD2. V trimming: 2 bases; J trimming: 5 bases; junction bases outside the gene matches: 10. Germline CDR1 is SGHVS and CDR2 is FNYEAQ. The CDR3 has 18 residues. CDR3 in DNA: TGTGCCAGCAGCTTACGCCTCCTGACTAGCGGGGGTAACAATGAGCAGTTCTTC. Protein sequence: CASSLRLLTSGGNNEQFF.

V and J are TRBV11-3 and TRBJ2-7, with D uncertain. The CDR3 totals 13 residues. V gave up 5 bases and J gave up 3 bases, with 11 bases separating them. CDR1 is SGHNT, CDR2 YENEEA, per germline. The CDR3 bases are TGTGCCAGCAGCCAGACACTCCTCTACGAGCAGTACTTC. Its translation: CASSQTLLYEQYF.

This chain connects TRBV5-1 to TRBJ2-1; 12 nucleotides line up with TRBD1. Germline lookup yields CDR1 SGHRS and CDR2 YFSETQ. The trim removed 4 bases at V and 2 bases at J, leaving 16 bases unmatched. This CDR3 has 20 amino acids. The CDR3 region is CASSVTGTGGLAATYNEQFF. As DNA, the CDR3 is TGCGCCAGCAGCGTAACCGGGACAGGGGGCCTAGCGGCCACCTACAATGAGCAGTTCTTC.

To note about this clone: A junction end diverges from the germline sequence, so it may reflect a read error. The rearrangement uses TRBV7-7 and TRBJ2-1, with D possibly matching TRBD1 (6 bases). Germline-derived CDR1 and CDR2 are SSHAT and FNYEAQ (reference sequence). The CDR3 sequence is 13 residues long. CDR3 in amino acids: CASSLGQLNEQFF. The CDR3 coding sequence is TGTGCTAGCAGCTTAGGACAGCTAAATGAGCAGTTCTTC.

This clone was seen a few times. This rearrangement joins TRBV18 to TRBJ1-6; D is uncertain. The CDR3 is made up of 13 amino acids. Trimming cost V 2 bases and J 10 bases, with 9 bases left between them. Germline V gives CDR1 KGHSH, CDR2 LQKENI. The CDR3 loop reads CASSPSLQSPLHF. For the CDR3, the DNA is TGTGCCAGCTCACCATCGCTTCAATCACCCCTCCACTTT.

This rearrangement joins TRBV29-1 to TRBJ1-2; TRBD1 might be the D (5 bases). CDR1 SQVTM and CDR2 ANQGSEA come from the germline V gene. V lost 5 bases to trimming and J lost 1 base, with 20 bases between them. The CDR3 has 16 residues. CDR3 in amino acids: CSVQGPGPSFNYGYTF. The CDR3 coding sequence is TGCAGCGTTCAAGGGCCAGGGCCCAGCTTTAACTATGGCTACACCTTC.